These T cell receptor beta chains were read from a single sample in a study of cytotoxic CD8 clonotypes in ibrutinib-treated CLL. Method: immunoSEQ multiplex PCR; TCRdb's copy keeps in-frame clones and lacks some. The data show about 160,000 clones, approximately 84% seen once. Material: PBMCs, obtained after 24 months of ibrutinib treatment. The source of these receptors is a human donor with chronic lymphocytic leukemia. Each CDR3 is given with its conserved first and last residue. A D gene is named only where the DNA matches it firmly. The listing skips clone size in some rows; elsewhere it reads once, few, many or a size class.

V gene: TRBV28
clone size: -
D gene: TRBD1
J gene: TRBJ2-7
CDR3 DNA: TGTGCCAGCAGTTTACAGGGGGCCCCTTCCTACGAGCAGTACTTC
CDR3 protein: CASSLQGAPSYEQYF

V gene: TRBV11-2
clone size: -
D gene: -
J gene: TRBJ1-3
CDR3 DNA: TGTGCCAGCAGCTCACCCGTGGGGGCGGTTTCTGGAAACACCATATATTTT
CDR3 protein: CASSSPVGAVSGNTIYF

V gene: TRBV6-5
clone size: medium-sized
D gene: -
J gene: TRBJ2-7
CDR3 DNA: TGTGCCATTCAGTCCAGTAACTCCTACGAGCAGTACTTC
CDR3 protein: CAIQSSNSYEQYF

V gene: TRBV28
clone size: -
D gene: TRBD2
J gene: TRBJ2-7
CDR3 DNA: TGTGCCAGCAGAATAGCGGGAGGGGGCTACGAGCAGTACTTC
CDR3 protein: CASRIAGGGYEQYF

V gene: TRBV4-1
clone size: -
D gene: -
J gene: TRBJ2-7
CDR3 DNA: TGCGCCAGCAGTGGGGGGGCAGTCTACTCACGCTACGGGCAGTACTTC
CDR3 protein: CASSGGAVYSRYGQYF

V gene: TRBV6-1
clone size: -
D gene: TRBD2
J gene: TRBJ2-1
CDR3 DNA: TGTGCCAGCAGGACAGCGGGAGGGTCCTACAATGAGCAGTTCTTC
CDR3 protein: CASRTAGGSYNEQFF

V gene: TRBV21-1
clone size: -
D gene: -
J gene: TRBJ1-3
CDR3 DNA: TGTGCCAGCAGCAAAGTAGAGGGGGCGAGGGTCTCTGGAAACACCATATATTTT
CDR3 protein: CASSKVEGARVSGNTIYF

V gene: TRBV5-1
clone size: -
D gene: -
J gene: TRBJ2-7
CDR3 DNA: TGCGCCAGCAGCTTTGGTTCCCGCGAGCAGTACTTC
CDR3 protein: CASSFGSREQYF

V gene: TRBV19
clone size: -
D gene: -
J gene: TRBJ2-1
CDR3 DNA: TGTGCCAGTAGTATCATGGGGTCGGGATCCTACAATGAGCAGTTCTTC
CDR3 protein: CASSIMGSGSYNEQFF

V gene: TRBV7-2
clone size: -
D gene: -
J gene: TRBJ2-7
CDR3 DNA: TGTGCCAGCAGCCCAAGGACCGGGTACGAGCAGTACTTC
CDR3 protein: CASSPRTGYEQYF

V gene: TRBV7-9
clone size: -
D gene: TRBD1
J gene: TRBJ2-1
CDR3 DNA: TGTGCCAGCAGGGCGACAGGGGTCAATGAGCAGTTCTTC
CDR3 protein: CASRATGVNEQFF

V gene: TRBV16
clone size: -
D gene: -
J gene: TRBJ1-1
CDR3 DNA: TGTGCCAGCAGTTTCGGTCGACACCCGCGGGAAACTGAAGCTTTCTTT
CDR3 protein: CASSFGRHPRETEAFF

V gene: TRBV5-4
clone size: -
D gene: -
J gene: TRBJ1-3
CDR3 DNA: TGTGCCAGCAGCTTGGATCGTAACACCATATATTTT
CDR3 protein: CASSLDRNTIYF

V gene: TRBV5-6
clone size: -
D gene: -
J gene: TRBJ1-2
CDR3 DNA: TGTGCCAGCAGCTTTCCAGGGGCCCTGGGCTACACCTTC
CDR3 protein: CASSFPGALGYTF